The 29 T cell receptor beta chains below come from one sample, sequenced in a study of blood T cell repertoires in COVID-19. This table comes from immunoSEQ multiplex PCR, and its TCRdb copy is limited to in-frame clones, with some not included. Here the sample spans some 150,000 clones, less than 90% being singletons. Sequencing used PBMCs or T cells enriched from blood (not recorded which). The receptor source for this set is a woman aged 50 to 60 who had been exposed to COVID-19.

This clone is a singleton in its sample. The V call is TRBV18, the J call TRBJ2-1, with TRBD1 matching 9 bases. Germline V gene lookup returns CDR1 KGHSH and CDR2 LQKENI. The CDR3 runs 15 residues. Trimming took 4 bases from V and 7 from J; bases not matched to a gene: 8. The CDR3 nucleotides read TGTGCCAGCTCACGTATCCGGGACAGGGTTAATGAGCAGTTCTTC. Protein: CASSRIRDRVNEQFF.

The CDR3, as DNA: TGCGCCAGCAGCCAAGACAGGGTCAATCAGCCCCAGCATTTT. The encoded protein is CASSQDRVNQPQHF. This sequence joins TRBV4-1 and TRBJ1-5; TRBD1 might be the D (5 bases). Deletions cut 0 bases from V and 3 bases from J, with 6 bases between. This CDR3 has 14 residues. Germline V gene sequence: CDR1 MGHRA, CDR2 YSYEKL.

This chain links TRBV5-4 with TRBJ2-3; 9 nucleotides agree with TRBD2. The germline CDR1 and CDR2 sequences are SGHNT and YYREEE (reference sequence). The trim removed 4 bases at V and 6 bases at J, leaving 15 bases unmatched. The CDR3 is 17 residues long. The CDR3 loop is CASSPRASGVPGDTQYF. The CDR3 DNA reads TGTGCCAGCAGCCCACGGGCTAGCGGGGTCCCGGGGGATACGCAGTATTTT. The full variable domain, with the rest looked up from reference TRBV5-4 and TRBJ2-3, is ETGVTQSPTHLIKTRGQQVTLRCSSQSGHNTVSWYQQALGQGPQFIFQYYREEENGRGNFPPRFSGLQFPNYSSELNVNALELDDSALYLCASSPRASGVPGDTQYFGPGTRLTVL.

The rearrangement links TRBV25-1 to TRBJ2-3; D gene uncertain. Looked up from germline, CDR1 is MGHDK and CDR2 is SYGVNS. The V and J ends lost 8 bases and 4 bases respectively, with 13 bases between them. The CDR3 contains 13 residues. The CDR3 region has the DNA TGTGCCAGCCACCTCTCGGGTGCAGATACGCAGTATTTT. It translates to CASHLSGADTQYF.

The CDR3 nucleotides read TGTGCCAGTAGTTCGACAGGGAATAGTTTGGTATCTGGGGCCAACGTCCTGACTTTC. Its protein is CASSSTGNSLVSGANVLTF. The chain is built from TRBV19 and TRBJ2-6; TRBD1 matches 7 bases. The CDR3 has 19 residues. The germline gives CDR1 LNHDA, CDR2 SQIVND (reference sequence). The V gene end was trimmed by 5 bases and the J gene end by 1 base; junction bases not matched to a gene: 14.

This clone was seen a handful of times. The V call is TRBV7-2, the J call TRBJ2-7; 9 bases fit TRBD1. Germline V gene data show CDR1 as SGHTA and CDR2 as FQGNSA. V was pared by 1 base and J by 1 base, with 2 bases of the junction left unmatched. The CDR3 contains 15 residues. The CDR3 DNA sequence: TGTGCCAGCAGCTTAGGGGGACAGGGTTCCTACGAGCAGTACTTC. Amino acid sequence: CASSLGGQGSYEQYF. Drawing the rest from reference TRBV7-2 and TRBJ2-7, the complete variable domain is GAGVSQSPSNKVTEKGKDVELRCDPISGHTALYWYRQSLGQGLEFLIYFQGNSAPDKSGLPSDRFSAERTGGSVSTLTIQRTQQEDSAVYLCASSLGGQGSYEQYFGPGTRLTVT.

This sequence joins TRBV6-5 and TRBJ1-2, with 11 bases lining up with TRBD1. Germline V CDR1 and CDR2: MNHEY, SVGAGI. CDR3 length: 16 residues. With V trimmed by 2 bases and J by 6 bases, 8 bases remained unmatched. This CDR3 is CASSYRTGGGSDGYTF. The CDR3 DNA reads TGTGCCAGCAGTTACCGGACAGGGGGCGGGTCGGATGGCTACACCTTC.

The CDR3 here is CAARGAGGYTF. DNA for the CDR3: TGTGCCGCACGGGGGGCAGGTGGCTACACCTTC. V gene TRBV6-5 combines with J gene TRBJ1-2, with D possibly TRBD1 on 6 matching bases. V was shortened by 11 bases and J by 7 bases, with 14 bases between the two germline ends. The CDR3 is made up of 11 amino acids. CDR1 and CDR2 from the germline V gene are MNHEY and SVGAGI.

The chain employs TRBV6-2 or TRBV6-3 and TRBJ2-7; 8 positions agree with TRBD1. CDR1 is MNHEY and CDR2 is SVGEGT in the germline V gene. Unmatched junction bases numbered 12, after V lost 5 bases and J lost 3 bases. The CDR3 consists of 16 residues. The CDR3 DNA reads as TGTGCCAGCAGTGCCTCCCGGACAGGGAATCTCTACGAGCAGTACTTC. It specifies CASSASRTGNLYEQYF.

This chain links TRBV29-1 with TRBJ1-1; 8 bases match TRBD1. Germline-derived CDR1 and CDR2 are SQVTM and ANQGSEA. This CDR3 has 13 residues. Trimming removed 1 base from V and 11 bases from J; junction bases left unmatched: 9. CDR3 loop: CSVEGGQASDAFF. In DNA form, the CDR3 reads TGCAGCGTTGAAGGGGGACAGGCCAGCGACGCTTTCTTT.

V is TRBV20-1 and J is TRBJ2-7; 7 bases align to TRBD2. Germline V gives CDR1 DFQATT, CDR2 SNEGSKA (reference sequence). The J segment lost 7 bases and the V segment lost 6 bases, leaving 6 bases of the junction unmatched. The CDR3 has 11 amino acids. In DNA form, the CDR3 reads TGCAGTGCACCCGGGACTACAGAGCAGTACTTC. Amino acid sequence: CSAPGTTEQYF.

The chain couples TRBV6-2 or TRBV6-3 to TRBJ1-5; D is possibly TRBD1 (6 bases). The CDR3 sequence is 16 residues long. V gave up 0 bases and J gave up 2 bases, with 11 bases separating them. CDR1 MNHEY and CDR2 SVGEGT come from the germline V gene. CDR3 loop: CASSYSGGRGNQPQHF. DNA of the CDR3: TGTGCCAGCAGTTACTCAGGGGGTAGGGGCAATCAGCCCCAGCATTTT.

The rearrangement joins TRBV11-2 to TRBJ1-2; tentatively, D is TRBD1 (6 bases). CDR3 length: 15 amino acids. Between the trimmed V and J ends, which lost 5 bases and 4 bases, there was a span of 17 bases. Germline V gene data show CDR1 as SGHAT and CDR2 as FQNNGV. CDR3 amino acids: CASSHEGGSGYGYTF. DNA for the CDR3: TGTGCCAGCAGCCACGAGGGGGGGAGCGGCTATGGCTACACCTTC.

This clone was seen once. The rearrangement joins TRBV7-9 to TRBJ1-1; 9 bases agree with TRBD1. V shed 5 bases and J 6 bases; nucleotides not matched to a gene: 7. Germline V gives CDR1 SEHNR, CDR2 FQNEAQ (reference sequence). CDR3 length: 14 amino acids. CDR3 sequence reads: CASSPGTGRAEAFF. CDR3 in DNA: TGTGCCAGCAGCCCCGGGACAGGGCGGGCTGAAGCTTTCTTT.

V and J are TRBV10-1 and TRBJ1-3; D is unresolved. The CDR3 has 13 residues. CDR1 is WNHNN, CDR2 SYGVQD, per germline (reference sequence). V gave up 10 bases and J gave up 4 bases, with 14 bases separating them. This chain's CDR3 is CATSPGSGNTIYF. The CDR3 DNA sequence: TGCGCCACAAGCCCGGGGTCAGGAAACACCATATATTTT.

In its sample, this clone is medium-sized. This chain links TRBV6-1 with TRBJ2-3; weak D call: TRBD2 (5 bases). CDR3 length: 15 residues. V shed 2 bases and J shed 4 bases, with 13 bases lying between them. Germline CDR1 MNHNS, CDR2 SASEGT. The CDR3 loop is CASSEWAGTPDTQYF. The CDR3 region has the DNA TGTGCCAGCAGTGAATGGGCGGGTACCCCAGATACGCAGTATTTT.

The V and J genes are TRBV11-2 and TRBJ2-4; no reliable D call. There are 15 residues in the CDR3. CDR1 is SGHAT, CDR2 FQNNGV, per germline. Trimming pared 2 bases from V and 0 bases from J, leaving 8 bases between. The CDR3 coding sequence is TGTGCCAGCAGCTTACTTGGAGTAGCCAAAAACATTCAGTACTTC. Translation: CASSLLGVAKNIQYF.

This chain connects TRBV7-2 to TRBJ1-4; D is unresolved. Germline loops: CDR1 SGHTA, CDR2 FQGNSA. The CDR3 extends over 14 amino acids. Between the trimmed V and J ends, which lost 1 base and 4 bases, there was a span of 7 bases. The DNA of the CDR3 is TGTGCCAGCAGCTTAGGGCGGTTTAATGAAAAACTGTTTTTT. This sequence encodes CASSLGRFNEKLFF.

V gene TRBV7-3 combines with J gene TRBJ2-5, with 7 bases fitting TRBD2. The V gene's germline CDR1 is SGHTA and CDR2 FQGTGA. This CDR3 is 15 amino acids long. Trimming at V came to 3 bases and at J to 1 base, leaving 5 bases not matched to a gene. This CDR3 is CASSLGGTIQETQYF. CDR3 sequence (DNA): TGTGCCAGCAGCTTGGGGGGGACCATCCAAGAGACCCAGTACTTC. The complete variable domain, with remaining parts taken from reference TRBV7-3 and TRBJ2-5, reads GAGVSQTPSNKVTEKGKYVELRCDPISGHTALYWYRQSLGQGPEFLIYFQGTGAADDSGLPNDRFFAVRPEGSVSTLKIQRTERGDSAVYLCASSLGGTIQETQYFGPGTRLLVL.

This chain joins TRBV19 and TRBJ1-5, with TRBD1 matching over 9 bases. The trim removed 10 bases at V and 0 bases at J, leaving 4 bases unmatched. Germline CDR1 is LNHDA and CDR2 is SQIVND (reference sequence). CDR3 length: 14 amino acids. Written as DNA, the CDR3 is TGTGCCACCCGGGACAGGGATAGCAATCAGCCCCAGCATTTT. Its protein product is CATRDRDSNQPQHF.

The V call is TRBV9, the J call TRBJ2-7; D is perhaps TRBD2 (6 bases). The CDR3 loop spans 14 amino acids. V was clipped by 1 base and J by 6 bases, with 14 bases between them. CDR1 is SGDLS and CDR2 is YYNGEE in the germline V gene. CDR3 residues: CASSVLGEAGEQYF. CDR3 coding DNA: TGTGCCAGCAGCGTACTGGGGGAGGCGGGCGAGCAGTACTTC.

This clone has only one observation. This chain uses TRBV6-5 with TRBJ2-7, with a weak D call TRBD2 (5 bases). Germline V lookup: CDR1 MNHEY, CDR2 SVGAGI. The CDR3 contains 13 residues. V shed 7 bases and J shed 4 bases, with 14 bases lying between them. The CDR3 here is CASTRRRQYEQYF. CDR3 coding DNA: TGTGCCAGCACCCGACGGAGGCAGTACGAGCAGTACTTC.

V usage is TRBV12-3 or TRBV12-4 and J usage is TRBJ1-6; D gene uncertain. This CDR3 is 13 amino acids long. The V end lost 7 bases, the J end lost 14 bases, and 18 bases lay between the germline ends. The DNA for the CDR3 is TGTGCCAGCAATGGTCGCTCCACCGCGGCCCTCCACTTT. Translated, it gives CASNGRSTAALHF.

This clone was found once. The rearrangement uses TRBV5-1 and TRBJ1-2; a weak D match, TRBD1 (5 bases). This CDR3 region has 15 residues. V was trimmed by 4 bases and J by 7 bases, leaving 20 bases between them. Germline V gene sequence: CDR1 SGHRS, CDR2 YFSETQ. CDR3 in DNA: TGCGCCAGCAGCGATACACAGGCCCCCAAGCGTGGCTACACCTTC. It codes for CASSDTQAPKRGYTF.

V gene TRBV9 combines with J gene TRBJ1-2, with TRBD1 as a possible D gene (5 bases). The V end was cut by 4 bases, the J end by 2 bases, with 15 bases between. Looked up from germline, CDR1 is SGDLS and CDR2 is YYNGEE. This CDR3 has 15 residues. In nucleotides, the CDR3 is TGTGCCAGCAGCCTCAAAGGGGAGGGGAACTATGGCTACACCTTC. Translated, it gives CASSLKGEGNYGYTF.

V gene TRBV7-2 combines with J gene TRBJ2-1; TRBD2 aligns across 9 bases. Trimming at V came to 2 bases and at J to 10 bases, leaving 6 bases not matched to a gene. The CDR3 is made up of 14 amino acids. Germline CDR1 is SGHTA and CDR2 is FQGNSA. The CDR3 nucleotides are TGTGCCAGCAGCTTATCTCCAGCGGGGGGCGAGCAGTTCTTC. Translated: CASSLSPAGGEQFF.

The chain links TRBV19 to TRBJ2-5; a possible D gene is TRBD2 (7 bases). The CDR3 runs to 16 residues. V lost 5 bases and J 0 bases, leaving 16 bases between the germline ends. Per germline, CDR1 LNHDA and CDR2 SQIVND (reference sequence). The CDR3 loop reads CASSLFGGANQETQYF. DNA of the CDR3: TGTGCCAGTAGTCTTTTTGGGGGGGCGAACCAAGAGACCCAGTACTTC.

The chain carries TRBV7-8 and TRBJ1-1, with D possibly TRBD1 on 5 matching bases. Trimming stripped 6 bases from V and 0 bases from J, with 8 bases between. The CDR3 has 13 amino acids. The germline CDR1 and CDR2 sequences are SGHVS and FQNEAQ. The chain's CDR3 is CASSRGLNTEAFF. CDR3 coding DNA: TGTGCCAGCAGTAGGGGCTTGAACACTGAAGCTTTCTTT.

The chain is built from TRBV27 and TRBJ2-3; 8 bases are shared with TRBD1. Germline V gene data show CDR1 as MNHEY and CDR2 as SMNVEV (reference sequence). This CDR3 comprises 14 residues. J lost 2 bases, V lost 6 bases, and 4 bases had no gene match. The CDR3 nucleotides read TGTGCCAGCAGCCAGGGGGCCCACACAGATACGCAGTATTTT. Translating gives CASSQGAHTDTQYF.